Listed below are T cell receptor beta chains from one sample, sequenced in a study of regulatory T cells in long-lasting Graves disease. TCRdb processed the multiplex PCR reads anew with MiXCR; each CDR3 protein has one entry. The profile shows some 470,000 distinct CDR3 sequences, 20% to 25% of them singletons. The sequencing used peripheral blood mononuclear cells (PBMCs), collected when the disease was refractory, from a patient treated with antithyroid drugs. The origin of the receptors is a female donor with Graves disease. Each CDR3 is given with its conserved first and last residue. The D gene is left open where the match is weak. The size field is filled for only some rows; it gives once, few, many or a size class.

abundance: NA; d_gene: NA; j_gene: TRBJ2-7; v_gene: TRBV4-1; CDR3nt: TGCGCCAGCAGCCTTTGGCAGTCGATGGGGGAGCAGTACTTC; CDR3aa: CASSLWQSMGEQYF
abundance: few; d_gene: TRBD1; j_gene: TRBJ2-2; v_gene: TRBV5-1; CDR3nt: TGCGCCAGCCGGGACAGGGGAGGAACCGGGGAGCTGTTTTTT; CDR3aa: CASRDRGGTGELFF
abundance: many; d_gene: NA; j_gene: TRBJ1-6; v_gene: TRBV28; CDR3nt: TGTGCCAGCAGTCATCCCCTCCACTTT; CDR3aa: CASSHPLHF
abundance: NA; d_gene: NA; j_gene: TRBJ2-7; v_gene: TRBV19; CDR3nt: TGTGCCAGTAGTACCGGACCCTTGGGCTACTACGAGCAGTACTTC; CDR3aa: CASSTGPLGYYEQYF
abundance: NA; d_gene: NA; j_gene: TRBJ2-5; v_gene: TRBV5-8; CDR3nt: TGTGCCAGCAGCTTGTCCGGGACACCCCAGTACTTC; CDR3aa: CASSLSGTPQYF
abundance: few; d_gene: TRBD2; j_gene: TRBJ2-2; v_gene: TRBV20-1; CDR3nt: TGCAGTGCTAGAGCGGGACTAGCGTCGGGGGGGAGCACCGGGGAGCTGTTTTTT; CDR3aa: CSARAGLASGGSTGELFF
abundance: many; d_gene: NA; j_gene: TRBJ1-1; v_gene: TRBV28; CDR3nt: TGTGCCAGCAGTTCACCGGGACAAAAGAACACTGAAGCTTTCTTT; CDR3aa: CASSSPGQKNTEAFF
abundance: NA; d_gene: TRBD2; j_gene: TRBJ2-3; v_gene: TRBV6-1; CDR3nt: TGTGCCAGCAACGTACTAGCGGTCTCAGATACGCAGTATTTT; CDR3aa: CASNVLAVSDTQYF
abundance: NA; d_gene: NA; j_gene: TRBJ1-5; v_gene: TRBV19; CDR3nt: TGTGCCAGTAAAATCAGGGGAGGCAATCAGCCCCAGCATTTT; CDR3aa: CASKIRGGNQPQHF
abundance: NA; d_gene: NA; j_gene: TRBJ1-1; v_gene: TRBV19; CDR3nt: TGTGCCAGTAGTATGGATCGACGTGAAGCTTTCTTT; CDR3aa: CASSMDRREAFF
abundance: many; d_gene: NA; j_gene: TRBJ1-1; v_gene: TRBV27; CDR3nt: TGTGCCAGCAGTTCCGCTGGGGCAGAAATAAACACTGAAGCTTTCTTT; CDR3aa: CASSSAGAEINTEAFF
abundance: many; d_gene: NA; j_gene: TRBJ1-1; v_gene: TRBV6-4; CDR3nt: TGTGCCAGCAGTGTGTTGGAGAACACTGAAGCTTTCTTT; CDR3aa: CASSVLENTEAFF
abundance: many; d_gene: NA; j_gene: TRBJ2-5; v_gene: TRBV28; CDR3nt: TGTGCCAGCACTTCTCATATAGGGAGGCAAGAGACCCAGTACTTC; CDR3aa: CASTSHIGRQETQYF
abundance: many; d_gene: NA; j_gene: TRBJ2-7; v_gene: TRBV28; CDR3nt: TGTGCCAGCGGCGCGTATTCCTCGGGACGGAGAGAATCCTACGAGCAGTACTTC; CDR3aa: CASGAYSSGRRESYEQYF
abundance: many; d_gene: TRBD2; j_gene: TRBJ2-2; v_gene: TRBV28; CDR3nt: TGTGCCAGCAGTTTATACGGGGGGGCGAACACCGGGGAGCTGTTTTTT; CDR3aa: CASSLYGGANTGELFF
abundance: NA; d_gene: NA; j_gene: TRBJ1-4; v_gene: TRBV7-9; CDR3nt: TGTGCCAGCAGCTCGTCCGGGGCCCTTGAAAAACTGTTTTTT; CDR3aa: CASSSSGALEKLFF
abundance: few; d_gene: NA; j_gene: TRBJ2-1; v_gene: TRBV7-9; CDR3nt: TGTGCCAGCAGTCCCTCCCTGGGGGTGCAGGCCTACAATGAGCAGTTCTTC; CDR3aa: CASSPSLGVQAYNEQFF
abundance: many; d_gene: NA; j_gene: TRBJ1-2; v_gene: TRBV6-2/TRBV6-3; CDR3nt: TGTGCCAGCTCTGGGGGGCTGGATCGCTACACCTTC; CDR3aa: CASSGGLDRYTF
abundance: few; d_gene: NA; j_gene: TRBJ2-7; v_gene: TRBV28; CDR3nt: TGTGCCAGCAGCTCCCCTAATACCTACGAGCGGTACTTC; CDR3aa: CASSSPNTYERYF
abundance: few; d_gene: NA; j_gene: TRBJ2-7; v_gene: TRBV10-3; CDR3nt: TGTGCCATCAGTTCCCAGGACTCTAGCTCCTACGAGCAGTACTTC; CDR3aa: CAISSQDSSSYEQYF
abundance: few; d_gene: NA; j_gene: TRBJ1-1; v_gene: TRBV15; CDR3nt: TGTGCCACCAGCAGTGACCGTGCGAGTGAAGCTTTCTTT; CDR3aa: CATSSDRASEAFF
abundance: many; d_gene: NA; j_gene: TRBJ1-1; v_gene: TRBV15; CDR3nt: TGTGCCACCAGCCCAGGGACTACACCCATGAACACTGAAGCTTTCTTT; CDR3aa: CATSPGTTPMNTEAFF
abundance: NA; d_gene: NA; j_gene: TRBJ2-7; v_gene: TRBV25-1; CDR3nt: TGTGCCACGAGGGACGGCGGCTCCTACGAGCAGTACTTC; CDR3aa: CATRDGGSYEQYF
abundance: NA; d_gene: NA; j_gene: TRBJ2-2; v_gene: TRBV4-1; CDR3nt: TGCGCCAGCAGCCAAGTTCTCTCCCCCGGGGCGAACACCGGGGAGCTGTTTTTT; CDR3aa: CASSQVLSPGANTGELFF
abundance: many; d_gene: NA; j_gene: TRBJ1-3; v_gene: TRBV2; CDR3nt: TGTGCCAGCAGTGAAGACATAGCTGGAAACACCATATATTTT; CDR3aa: CASSEDIAGNTIYF
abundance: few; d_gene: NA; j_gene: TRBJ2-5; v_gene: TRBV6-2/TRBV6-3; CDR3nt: TGTGCCAGCAGTTACTCGGGGTGGGGTAACCAAGAGACCCAGTACTTC; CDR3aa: CASSYSGWGNQETQYF
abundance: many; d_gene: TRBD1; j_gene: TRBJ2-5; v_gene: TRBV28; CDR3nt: TGTGCCAGCAGTCTTATTCGACAGGGGATTGGAAAGACCCAGTACTTC; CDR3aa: CASSLIRQGIGKTQYF
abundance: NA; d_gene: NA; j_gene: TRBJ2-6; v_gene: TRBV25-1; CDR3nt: TGTGCCAGCAGTGAATTTGAATCTGGGGCCGACGTCCTGACTTTC; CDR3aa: CASSEFESGADVLTF
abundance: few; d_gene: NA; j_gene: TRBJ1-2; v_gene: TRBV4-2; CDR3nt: TGTGCCAGCAGCCAAGATCTGGGATGGGGAGGCTACACCTTC; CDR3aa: CASSQDLGWGGYTF
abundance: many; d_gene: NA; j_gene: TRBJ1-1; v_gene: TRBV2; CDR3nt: TGTGCCAGCAGCCTCTTGCAGGGTGGAGATACTGAAGCTTTCTTT; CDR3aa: CASSLLQGGDTEAFF
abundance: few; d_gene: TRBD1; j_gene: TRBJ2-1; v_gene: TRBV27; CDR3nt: TGTGCCAGCACAGCGACAGGGAACAATGAGCAGTTCTTC; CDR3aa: CASTATGNNEQFF
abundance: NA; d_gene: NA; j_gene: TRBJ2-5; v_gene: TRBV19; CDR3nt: TGTGCCAGTAGTAGCCTAAAGACCCAGTACTTC; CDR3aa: CASSSLKTQYF